A single sample is the source of the 16 T cell receptor beta chains below, sequenced in a study of T cells in Graves' hyperthyroidism and ophthalmopathy. Amplification of TCR beta CDR3 regions used RNA as the template. The HTBI primer set was used in a first-round RT-PCR of the TCR CDR3. MiXCR, applied by TCRdb to the multiplex PCR reads, yields one record per CDR3 protein. Counted here are about 350,000 distinct CDR3 sequences, about 15% occurring once; the ten biggest clones make up 34%. Material: blood. These receptors originate from a young woman with Graves' hyperthyroidism that later progressed to Graves' ophthalmopathy.

The V gene is TRBV30, the J gene TRBJ2-2, with D possibly being TRBD1 or TRBD2 (7 bases each). The CDR3 contains 18 residues. Looked up from germline, CDR1 is GTSNPN and CDR2 is SVGIG (reference sequence). With 7 bases removed from V and 6 bases from J, the gap between germline ends came to 30 bases. CDR3 residues: CAYTSREGALIRAGELFF. In DNA form, the CDR3 reads TGTGCCTACACTTCAAGGGAGGGGGCTTTGATAAGGGCCGGGGAGCTGTTTTTT.

Only a few counts were recorded for this clonotype. V and J are TRBV19 and TRBJ1-5, with TRBD1 as a possible D gene (5 bases). The CDR3 is 14 amino acids. V lost 3 bases, J lost 3 bases, and 9 bases lay in between. Germline V gene sequence: CDR1 LNHDA, CDR2 SQIVND (reference sequence). Here the CDR3 DNA reads TGTGCCAGTAGTATTTTCAGGGCCAATCAGCCCCAGCATTTT. Translating it yields CASSIFRANQPQHF.

The table lists this clonotype with many counts. The V call is TRBV12-3 or TRBV12-4, the J call TRBJ1-4, with D possibly being TRBD1 (5 bases). The CDR3 is 13 residues long. V was clipped by 3 bases and J by 10 bases, with 12 bases between them. CDR3 in DNA: TGTGCCAGCAGTTTTGGTGAGAGGGGAAAACTGTTTTTT. It is translated as CASSFGERGKLFF.

This chain uses TRBV6-2 or TRBV6-3 with TRBJ1-4; 7 positions match TRBD1. Germline trimming cut 6 bases from V and 5 bases from J; bases unmatched to any gene: 12. This CDR3 spans 16 amino acids. The germline V gene encodes CDR1 MNHEY and CDR2 SVGEGT. CDR3 nucleotide sequence: TGTGCCAGCAGCAGAAGCGACAGGGCATCAAATGAAAAACTGTTTTTT. Its translation is CASSRSDRASNEKLFF.

This clonotype was seen at least ten times. V gene TRBV15 combines with J gene TRBJ2-3; TRBD1 agrees at 9 bases. The CDR3 is made up of 14 amino acids. CDR1 and CDR2 (germline): LNHNV, YYDKDF (reference sequence). V lost 5 bases to trimming and J lost 5 bases; unmatched junction nucleotides: 5. Here the CDR3 DNA reads TGTGCCACCAGCCTGGGACAGGGAGTAGATACGCAGTATTTT. Translating it yields CATSLGQGVDTQYF.

This clonotype was found once. J is TRBJ1-1 and V is TRBV27; possible D gene TRBD1, 5 bases. Germline CDR1 and CDR2: MNHEY and SMNVEV (reference sequence). This CDR3 has 13 residues. Trimming stripped 5 bases from V and 7 bases from J, with 14 bases between. The CDR3 region has the DNA TGTGCCAGCAGTCGATCCCACAGGTATGAAGCTTTCTTT. It codes for CASSRSHRYEAFF.

This clonotype has only a few counts. J is TRBJ2-1 and V is TRBV20-1; D is perhaps TRBD2 (5 bases). CDR3 length: 16 residues. Germline CDR1 DFQATT, CDR2 SNEGSKA (reference sequence). The germline V and J ends were trimmed by 0 bases and 0 bases, with 12 bases remaining between them. This CDR3 reads CSARDFRGSSYNEQFF. In nucleotides, the CDR3 is TGCAGTGCTAGAGATTTTCGGGGTAGCTCCTACAATGAGCAGTTCTTC.

This clonotype was counted many times. The chain combines TRBV12-3 or TRBV12-4 with TRBJ2-1, with a possible D match to TRBD1 (5 bases). Trimming removed 5 bases from V and 6 bases from J, with 11 bases in between. The CDR3 is made up of 13 amino acids. CDR3 in amino acids: CASSPGGANEQFF. The CDR3 nucleotides are TGTGCCAGCAGTCCCGGTGGGGCCAATGAGCAGTTCTTC.

The CDR3 nucleotides are TGTGCCAGCAGCATCCCCCGGGGACTAGCGGGAAACCAAGAGACCCAGTACTTC. It is translated as CASSIPRGLAGNQETQYF. The chain carries TRBV13 and TRBJ2-5, with TRBD2 identical over 13 bases. CDR3 length equals 18 residues. Unmatched junction bases numbered 9, after V lost 5 bases and J lost 0 bases. From germline, CDR1 is PRHDT and CDR2 FYEKMQ (reference sequence).

The gene calls are TRBV29-1 and TRBJ2-1; 7 bases match TRBD2. The length of the CDR3 is 14 residues. CDR1 is SQVTM, CDR2 ANQGSEA, per germline. The ends lost 7 bases at V and 4 bases at J; junction bases unmatched: 10. The CDR3 DNA reads TGCAGCGCTAAATTGGGGGGGAAATACAATGAGCAGTTCTTC. Its translation is CSAKLGGKYNEQFF.

The sample holds many counts of this clonotype. The gene calls are TRBV19 and TRBJ2-5; TRBD2 matches at 15 bases. With V trimmed by 5 bases and J by 3 bases, 16 bases remained unmatched. The CDR3 extends over 20 amino acids. CDR1 is LNHDA and CDR2 is SQIVND in the germline V gene (reference sequence). The CDR3 is CASSHNPGLAGGSWEETQYF. The DNA for the CDR3 is TGTGCCAGTAGTCACAATCCGGGACTAGCGGGGGGCTCCTGGGAAGAGACCCAGTACTTC.

This sequence joins TRBV27 and TRBJ1-5; weak D call: TRBD1 (6 bases). Trimming removed 10 bases at V and 2 bases at J, with 12 bases between. The CDR3 sequence is 13 residues long. In germline, CDR1 is MNHEY, CDR2 SMNVEV (reference sequence). As DNA, the CDR3 is TGTGCCATAGGGGGGTCGGGCAATCAGCCCCAGCATTTT. It specifies CAIGGSGNQPQHF.

This clonotype was detected only a few times. The chain carries TRBV19 and TRBJ2-6; D not resolved. The V gene's germline CDR1 is LNHDA and CDR2 SQIVND (reference sequence). V was pared by 8 bases and J by 0 bases, with 11 bases between. The CDR3 extends over 15 amino acids. The CDR3 bases are TGTGCCAGTGGCCAGGAACGCTCTGGGGCCAACGTCCTGACTTTC. Its translation: CASGQERSGANVLTF.

The DNA for the CDR3 is TGTGCCGGCCAGCCGGGACAAAAAGAGACCCAGTACTTC. Translating it yields CAGQPGQKETQYF. The J gene is TRBJ2-5, the V gene TRBV6-1, with a possible D match to TRBD1 (6 bases). V was clipped by 11 bases and J by 3 bases, with 16 bases between them. The CDR3 length is 13 residues. Germline loops: CDR1 MNHNS, CDR2 SASEGT.

V and J are TRBV20-1 and TRBJ2-1, with TRBD2 matching 12 bases. Germline-derived CDR1 and CDR2 are DFQATT and SNEGSKA (reference sequence). This CDR3 is built from 14 residues. The trim removed 3 bases at V and 8 bases at J, leaving 5 bases unmatched. The CDR3 DNA reads as TGCAGTGCTAGGGGACTAGCGGGTTCGGATGAGCAGTTCTTC. This codes for CSARGLAGSDEQFF.

Only a few counts were recorded for this clonotype. DNA for the CDR3: TGCGCCAGCAGCTTGGAAACAATCTATGGCTACACCTTC. Its translation: CASSLETIYGYTF. The J gene is TRBJ1-2, the V gene TRBV5-1, with D unresolved. The CDR3 totals 13 residues. Germline CDR1 is SGHRS and CDR2 is YFSETQ. V was trimmed by 0 bases and J by 4 bases, leaving 7 bases between them.